A single sample gave rise to the 8 T cell receptor beta chains below, sequenced in a study of CD8+ T cells in alopecia areata. After pooling, cutaneous lymph node cells were sorted with CD4, CD8alpha, NKG2D, NKG2ACE and other markers. TCR sequencing used cDNA made by reverse transcription of extracted RNA. TCRdb keeps only in-frame clones here, not all; method: immunoSEQ multiplex PCR. This sample has 200,000 to 300,000 clones, each found more than once. The sequencing input was CD4+ T cells sorted from a lymph node. The receptors were sampled from a C3H/HeJ mouse with alopecia areata. As its MHC haplotype, the strain has H2-k.

There are a few counts of this clone. All gene names here are mouse names. The sequenced part of the CDR3 DNA is TGTGCCAGCACTCCACAGGGGAGGTATAATTCGCCC. This gives the protein CASTPQGRYNSP. The full CDR3 protein reads CASTPQGRYNSPLYF. The gene calls are TRBV19 and TRBJ1-6; 7 bases map to TRBD1. The read terminates 3 residues ahead of where the CDR3 ends, so the germline J gene completes it. TRBJ1-6 is an ORF, and what it does is uncertain. Germline V gene data show CDR1 as FNHDT and CDR2 as SITEND (reference sequence). The CDR3 contains 15 residues. With V trimmed by 6 bases and J by 4 bases, 7 bases remained unmatched.

Points on this clone: Genes and germline are mouse. Other DNA sequences in the same sample also yield this CDR3. The CDR3 spells CASSLQGANSDYTF. The CDR3 DNA, read in part, is TGTGCCAGCAGCCTCCAGGGCGCAAACTCC. The chain joins TRBV13-3 to TRBJ1-2; tentative D call: TRBD1 (5 bases). The read falls 4 residues short of the CDR3 end, and the missing part is taken from the germline J gene. CDR3 length: 14 amino acids. Germline assignment: CDR1 NNHDY and CDR2 SYVADS. Trimming stripped 5 bases from V and 0 bases from J, with 11 bases between.

This clone was picked up a small number of times. Gene names refer to mouse genes. The CDR3 goes on 4 residues after the read ends, and that part is filled in from the germline J gene. The V gene is TRBV1, the J gene TRBJ2-2; tentative D call: TRBD1 (5 bases). V was trimmed by 0 bases and J by 2 bases, leaving 7 bases between them. Germline loops: CDR1 NSQYPW, CDR2 LRSPGD (reference sequence). The CDR3 covers 15 residues. The CDR3 reads CTCSAEQGNTGQLYF. The sequenced CDR3 bases are TGCACCTGCAGTGCAGAGCAGGGTAACACCGGG.

This clone was observed a few times. Genes and germline are mouse. The read ends 3 residues before the CDR3 terminus; that terminus is restored from the germline J gene. Other nucleotide sequences in the sample specify the same CDR3. The genes are TRBV13-3 and TRBJ1-6, with TRBD1 matching 8 bases. TRBJ1-6 is assigned to the ORF class and has an uncertain function. V shed 5 bases and J 8 bases; nucleotides not matched to a gene: 0. This CDR3 comprises 12 residues. Germline V lookup: CDR1 NNHDY, CDR2 SYVADS. Partial CDR3 DNA: TGTGCCAGCAGGGACAGGGATTCGCCC. It specifies CASRDRDSP. The full CDR3 reads CASRDRDSPLYF.

On this clone itself: Germline and genes here are mouse. The CDR3 is cut off 4 residues early in the read; its end comes from the germline J gene. The chain has TRBV13-3 and TRBJ2-5, with D perhaps TRBD1 (6 bases). There are 13 residues in the CDR3. The germline V gene has CDR1 NNHDY and CDR2 SYVADS. CDR3 amino acids: CASSDYRDDTQYF. CDR3 DNA, as far as it was read: TGTGCCAGCAGTGATTACAGGGACGAC.

This clone came up a few times. All gene names here are mouse names. The read terminates 4 residues before the CDR3 end, so the remaining end is supplied by the germline J gene. The V and J genes are TRBV13-3 and TRBJ1-1; 8 bases line up with TRBD1. The V and J ends lost 4 bases and 1 base, in that order; junction bases with no gene match: 3. The CDR3 runs 14 residues. CDR1 and CDR2 (germline): NNHDY, SYVADS. The DNA read from the CDR3 is TGTGCCAGCAGTAAAGGGACAGGAAACACA. Protein: CASSKGTGNT. The whole CDR3 is CASSKGTGNTEVFF.

A few counts support this clone. Gene names and germline match the mouse. The CDR3 extends 4 residues past the end of the read, so its final part is completed from the germline J gene. Other DNA sequences in this sample translate to the same CDR3. The V and J genes are TRBV5 and TRBJ2-1, with a weak D call TRBD1 (6 bases). The CDR3 length is 15 residues. CDR1 LGHNA and CDR2 YNLKQL come from the germline V gene (reference sequence). V shed 0 bases and J shed 1 base, with 7 bases lying between them. CDR3 loop: CASSQDRGNYAEQFF. The part of the CDR3 DNA that was read is TGTGCCAGCAGCCAAGATAGGGGGAACTATGCT.

This clone was seen repeatedly, ten times or more. The listed genes are named as in mouse. The CDR3 extends 4 residues past the end of the read, so its final part is completed from the germline J gene. The chain links TRBV19 to TRBJ1-2; the D gene is possibly TRBD1 (5 bases). The CDR3 loop spans 12 amino acids. The germline CDR1 and CDR2 sequences are FNHDT and SITEND (reference sequence). Trimming removed 5 bases from V and 0 bases from J, with 5 bases in between. Partial CDR3 DNA: TGTGCCAGCAGAGGGGCAAACTCC. It is translated as CASRGANS. The complete CDR3 reads CASRGANSDYTF.